The sequence of this T cell receptor beta chain was determined in a study of shared clonotypes between healthy human individuals. Study-wide context: Per-donor plates numbered three CD4 naive, three CD4 memory, two CD8 naive and one CD8 memory. General study findings and limits: Sequencing depth was a factor that was expected to affect clonotype sharing among donors.

For this clone: What it recognizes is unknown.

Positive CCR7 selection of CD45RO-negative cells yielded the naive CD8 cells, and terminally differentiated effector memory CD45RA+ cells were excluded. Assay: immunoSEQ multiplex PCR; the TCRdb copy retains only in-frame clones and omits some. The sample shows 1.5 million to 2.5 million clones, approximately 95% of them seen only once. The length of the CDR3 is 18 residues. Trimming removed 8 bases from V and 0 bases from J; junction bases left unmatched: 12. The germline CDR1 and CDR2 sequences are SGHTA and FQGNSA. The sequenced material came from naive CD8+ T cells sorted from blood. The TCR was taken from a man aged 18 to 30 in good health. The chain has TRBV7-2 and TRBJ2-2; TRBD2 matches 10 bases. The chain's CDR3 is CASQPASSGGTNTGELFF. CDR3 sequence (DNA): TGTGCCAGCCAGCCTGCGAGTAGCGGGGGGACGAACACCGGGGAGCTGTTTTTT.